This entry lists 16 T cell receptor beta chains sequenced from one sample in a study of spatial heterogeneity in lung cancer (dated by TCRdb to about 2019). Library construction relied on 5' RACE. Sequencer: NextSeq 500. In-frame beta chains were kept once TCRdb had trimmed the public reads at Q25 with fastp and called clones with MiXCR. One record per CDR3 amino acid sequence lists the most common genes and DNA. This sample comprises some 41,000 distinct CDR3 sequences, approximately 22% of them detected only once. Roughly 6.5% of the sample is taken by the ten largest. The time point tag for this specimen amounts to: blood at routine non-recurrence follow-up after resection. The input for sequencing was PBMCs, taken at follow-up. The receptors shown here come from a female donor with early-stage non-small cell lung cancer.

The chain recombines TRBV6-6 with TRBJ2-5; D not resolved. Per the germline V gene, CDR1 is MNHNY and CDR2 is SVGAGI (reference sequence). CDR3 length equals 12 residues. V was shortened by 6 bases and J by 2 bases, with 7 bases between the two germline ends. The CDR3 is CASSSIQETQYF. The CDR3 nucleotides read TGTGCCAGCAGCTCCATACAAGAGACCCAGTACTTC.

This clonotype was counted a few times. One junction end disagrees with the germline gene, perhaps due to a read error. The J gene is TRBJ2-7, the V gene TRBV7-2; 11 bases are shared with TRBD2. The germline V gene encodes CDR1 SGHTA and CDR2 FQGNSA. The CDR3 has 15 residues. The CDR3 region has the DNA TGTGCCAGCAGCATAGCGGGAGGGCCGTCCTACGAGCAGTACTTC. Translating it yields CASSIAGGPSYEQYF.

This clonotype has more than one count but fewer than ten. The chain employs TRBV4-1 and TRBJ2-7; 10 bases align to TRBD2. CDR3 size: 15 residues. Germline-derived CDR1 and CDR2 are MGHRA and YSYEKL. The junction had 6 bases not matched to a gene; V was cut back by 1 base and J by 6 bases. The CDR3 here is CASSQAPGLASEQYF. The CDR3 nucleotides are TGCGCCAGCAGCCAAGCTCCGGGACTAGCGAGCGAGCAGTACTTC.

This clonotype was detected many times. The J gene is TRBJ2-7, the V gene TRBV6-5; D may be TRBD1 or TRBD2 (5 bases each). This CDR3 comprises 14 residues. V lost 8 bases to trimming and J lost 1 base, with 15 bases between them. Looked up from germline, CDR1 is MNHEY and CDR2 is SVGAGI. The CDR3 sequence is CASGSGTFSYEQYF. DNA of the CDR3: TGTGCCAGCGGGTCCGGGACGTTTTCCTACGAGCAGTACTTC.

This clonotype was observed at least ten times. This chain joins TRBV5-1 and TRBJ2-7; 8 bases agree with TRBD1. Germline CDR1 SGHRS, CDR2 YFSETQ. V shed 3 bases and J 0 bases; nucleotides not matched to a gene: 2. The CDR3 length is 14 residues. CDR3 residues: CASSSTGASYEQYF. The CDR3 DNA follows: TGCGCCAGCAGCTCGACAGGGGCCTCCTACGAGCAGTACTTC.

This clonotype occurred many times. The chain links TRBV29-1 to TRBJ2-1; 7 bases align to TRBD1. The CDR3 has 12 residues. Looked up from germline, CDR1 is SQVTM and CDR2 is ANQGSEA. The trim removed 6 bases at V and 9 bases at J, leaving 8 bases unmatched. The CDR3 reads CSVVQGYAEQFF. The CDR3 region has the DNA TGCAGCGTCGTACAGGGGTATGCTGAGCAGTTCTTC.

There are a few counts of this clonotype. The V call is TRBV27, the J call TRBJ1-6; D unclear. From germline, CDR1 is MNHEY and CDR2 SMNVEV (reference sequence). The V end was cut by 6 bases, the J end by 10 bases, with 22 bases between. The CDR3 consists of 16 residues. CDR3 amino acids: CASSTGPEMVQSPLHF. CDR3 nucleotides: TGTGCCAGCAGCACCGGACCAGAAATGGTACAATCACCCCTCCACTTT.

This clonotype occurred many times. The rearrangement joins TRBV5-1 to TRBJ2-1; D gene uncertain. Germline lookup yields CDR1 SGHRS and CDR2 YFSETQ. This CDR3 region has 14 residues. V lost 4 bases, J lost 4 bases, and 12 bases lay in between. In DNA, the CDR3 is TGCGCCAGCAGCCCGGGCTCTATATACAATGAGCAGTTCTTC. This encodes CASSPGSIYNEQFF.

This clonotype has just a few counts. V is TRBV15 and J is TRBJ1-1; D not resolved. V lost 2 bases and J 0 bases, leaving 13 bases between the germline ends. The V gene's germline CDR1 is LNHNV and CDR2 YYDKDF (reference sequence). CDR3 length: 16 residues. DNA of the CDR3: TGTGCCACCAGCAGACCCCGACATAGGGTGAACACTGAAGCTTTCTTT. The encoded protein is CATSRPRHRVNTEAFF.

CDR3: CASSQWTGRTETQYF. In nucleotides, the CDR3 is TGCGCCAGCAGCCAATGGACAGGTCGGACAGAGACCCAGTACTTC. The chain uses TRBV4-1 and TRBJ2-5; 7 nucleotides match TRBD1. CDR1 is MGHRA, CDR2 YSYEKL, per germline. CDR3 length: 15 residues. With 2 bases clipped from V and 4 bases from J, the junction kept 7 bases outside the gene matches.

The chain recombines TRBV14 with TRBJ2-1, with D perhaps given as TRBD1 or TRBD2 (5 bases each). CDR3 length: 13 amino acids. Trimming took off 4 bases at V and 10 bases at J, with 14 bases between the two ends. Looked up from germline, CDR1 is SGHDN and CDR2 is FVKESK. The CDR3 reads CASSLPRGEEQFF. The CDR3 DNA sequence: TGTGCCAGCAGCCTCCCTCGAGGGGAAGAGCAGTTCTTC.

This clonotype appeared a few times. The V and J genes are TRBV29-1 and TRBJ2-7; D may be TRBD2 (5 bases). Germline loops: CDR1 SQVTM, CDR2 ANQGSEA. The ends were cut back, 7 bases at V and 6 bases at J, with 19 bases in the middle. The CDR3 has 13 amino acids. CDR3: CSALGSPWGEQYF. CDR3 nucleotides: TGCAGCGCACTTGGGAGTCCCTGGGGCGAGCAGTACTTC.

The chain employs TRBV4-1 and TRBJ1-3; a weak D match, TRBD1 (6 bases). The V end was cut by 2 bases, the J end by 1 base, with 12 bases between. The CDR3 length is 16 residues. The germline V gene encodes CDR1 MGHRA and CDR2 YSYEKL. CDR3 sequence: CASSQMGQGSGNTIYF. DNA of the CDR3: TGCGCCAGCAGCCAAATGGGGCAGGGGTCTGGAAACACCATATATTTT.

The chain joins TRBV6-7 to TRBJ1-2, with unresolved D. TRBV6-7 is marked as an open reading frame, function uncertain. The CDR3 is made up of 10 amino acids. Trimming cost V 2 bases and J 14 bases, with 9 bases left between them. The CDR3 protein is CASSYPRWTF. CDR3 DNA: TGTGCCAGCAGTTACCCTCGCTGGACCTTC.

This clonotype was recorded at least ten times. The V gene is TRBV5-5, the J gene TRBJ2-2, with a tentative D call TRBD2 (5 bases). Trimming left V 2 bases short and J 6 bases short, with 14 bases between. This CDR3 has 15 residues. Germline V CDR1 and CDR2: SGHKS, YYEKEE (reference sequence). CDR3 sequence reads: CASSLSRASPGELFF. In DNA form, the CDR3 reads TGTGCCAGCAGCTTAAGTCGAGCTAGCCCCGGGGAGCTGTTTTTT.

The sample holds a few counts of this clonotype. J is TRBJ2-2 and V is TRBV5-1; D is unresolved. V lost 0 bases to trimming and J lost 7 bases, with 7 bases between them. The length of the CDR3 is 13 residues. CDR1 is SGHRS, CDR2 YFSETQ, per germline. The DNA for the CDR3 is TGCGCCAGCAGCTTGGATAGGGACGGGGAGCTGTTTTTT. Translating it yields CASSLDRDGELFF.